This TCR beta chain was documented in a study of technical replicates of blood from a few donors. CDR1 MGHRA and CDR2 YSYEKL come from the germline V gene. V was clipped by 3 bases and J by 7 bases; unmatched bases: 9. CDR3 length equals 16 residues. Data came from immunoSEQ multiplex PCR; TCRdb stores just in-frame clones and leaves some out. The sample has more than 65,000 clones; roughly 93% are singletons. The J gene is TRBJ2-1, the V gene TRBV4-1, with 10 bases that match TRBD2. The receptor's source is a human donor in good health. Sequencing used T cells isolated from PBMCs. CDR3 in DNA: TGCGCCAGCAGCCAGAATCTAGCGGGAGTGAGGAATGAGCAGTTCTTC. Translation gives CASSQNLAGVRNEQFF.